The T cell receptor beta chain under discussion was sequenced for a study of CD8 T cells in Susac syndrome. Study-level points and caveats: It was acknowledged by the study that relatively few individuals were included in its TCR sequencing and HLA analysis.

The authors reverse transcribed roughly 0.5 to 1 ug RNA with random hexamers. It was immunoSEQ multiplex PCR that amplified TCR beta CDR3 across 54 Vbeta and 13 Jbeta. TCRdb recomputed calls from the immunoSEQ multiplex PCR reads with MiXCR, one row per CDR3 protein. The profile shows some 150,000 distinct CDR3 sequences, around 95% of them singletons. On this clonotype itself: Its target is not known.

CDR1 SGHDN and CDR2 FVKESK come from the germline V gene. The CDR3 has 14 amino acids. The V end lost 9 bases, the J end lost 1 base, and 10 bases lay between the germline ends. The multiple sclerosis controls were treatment-naive patients, and their relapsing-remitting disease was stable or active. The TEMRA cells underwent FACS enrichment, while the CD8+ and CD4+ T cells underwent negative isolation. The source is a human donor with multiple sclerosis. The V and J genes are TRBV14 and TRBJ2-6; D is unresolved. Sequencing used CD8+ T cells from PBMCs. The CDR3 nucleotides read TGTGCCAGTCAGCCATTTTCTGGGGCCAACGTCCTGACTTTC. It is translated as CASQPFSGANVLTF.